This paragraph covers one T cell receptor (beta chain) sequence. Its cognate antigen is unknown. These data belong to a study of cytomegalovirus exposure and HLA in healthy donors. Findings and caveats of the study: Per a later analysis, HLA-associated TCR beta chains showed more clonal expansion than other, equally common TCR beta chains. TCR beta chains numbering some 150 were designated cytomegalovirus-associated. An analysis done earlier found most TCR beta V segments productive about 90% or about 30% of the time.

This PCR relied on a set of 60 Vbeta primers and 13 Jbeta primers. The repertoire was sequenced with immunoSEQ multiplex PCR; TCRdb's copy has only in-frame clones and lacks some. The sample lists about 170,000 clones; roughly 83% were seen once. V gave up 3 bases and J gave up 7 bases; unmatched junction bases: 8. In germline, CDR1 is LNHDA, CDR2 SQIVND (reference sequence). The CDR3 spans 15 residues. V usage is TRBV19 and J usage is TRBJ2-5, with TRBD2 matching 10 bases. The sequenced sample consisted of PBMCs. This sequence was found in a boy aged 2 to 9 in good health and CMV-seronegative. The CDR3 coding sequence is TGTGCCAGTAGTATTTCACTAGCGGGAACGGTGACCCAGTACTTC. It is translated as CASSISLAGTVTQYF.